Each of the 21 T cell receptor beta chains below was sequenced from the same sample in a study of monozygotic twins with inflammatory bowel disease. TCRdb processed the 5' RACE reads again and assigns one entry to each CDR3 protein, with no DNA. Its clone listing holds roughly 200,000 distinct CDR3 sequences. The specimen sequenced was blood. The source of these receptors is a human donor with ulcerative colitis or Crohn's disease, or a healthy co-twin of an affected twin (not recorded which).

This chain links TRBV12-3 or TRBV12-4 with TRBJ2-7; TCRdb proposes TRBD1, but this gene call is untestable without DNA. This CDR3 comprises 15 residues. This CDR3 reads CASSVSGTASYEQYF.

The genes are TRBV19 and TRBJ2-1; TCRdb indicates TRBD1, and absent DNA this call remains unverified. The CDR3 has 13 residues. Germline CDR1 and CDR2: LNHDA and SQIVND (reference sequence). The CDR3 loop reads CASSIGETGEQFF. Together with reference TRBV19 and TRBJ2-1, the CDR3 gives the full variable domain: DGGITQSPKYLFRKEGQNVTLSCEQNLNHDAMYWYRQDPGQGLRLIYYSQIVNDFQKGDIAEGYSVSREKKESFPLTVTSAQKNPTAFYLCASSIGETGEQFFGPGTRLTVL.

J is TRBJ2-5 and V is TRBV15; TCRdb names TRBD2, which stays unverified in the absence of DNA. The CDR3 loop spans 16 amino acids. Germline V gene data show CDR1 as LNHNV and CDR2 as YYDKDF (reference sequence). CDR3: CATSPGERVRQETQYF.

The rearrangement uses TRBV20-1 and TRBJ2-3. Germline CDR1 is DFQATT and CDR2 is SNEGSKA (reference sequence). CDR3 length equals 13 residues. CDR3 sequence reads: CSAQVTRTDTQYF.

This chain joins TRBV12-3 or TRBV12-4 and TRBJ1-2; the TCRdb call, TRBD1, lacks DNA for checking. The CDR3 has 16 amino acids. CDR3 region: CASSFTGGTFVYGYTF.

J is TRBJ2-5 and V is TRBV24-1; TCRdb lists TRBD2, though no DNA is available to test this call. This CDR3 has 13 residues. CDR1 and CDR2 (germline): KGHDR, SFDVKD. CDR3 region: CATSRAREETQYF.

The CDR3 protein is CASSSWNLDEQYF. The rearrangement uses TRBV5-6 and TRBJ2-7. The germline V gene encodes CDR1 SGHDT and CDR2 YYEEEE. The CDR3 is 13 residues long.

V usage is TRBV5-5 and J usage is TRBJ2-2. The germline V gene has CDR1 SGHKS and CDR2 YYEKEE (reference sequence). The CDR3 loop spans 15 amino acids. The CDR3 spells CASSLLKGSTGELFF.

The chain carries TRBV5-1 and TRBJ2-5; TCRdb indicates TRBD2, and absent DNA this call remains unverified. Looked up from germline, CDR1 is SGHRS and CDR2 is YFSETQ. The CDR3 runs 19 residues. The CDR3 sequence is CASSLAVGGLAVLQETQYF.

The chain couples TRBV7-6 to TRBJ1-2; TCRdb's assignment of TRBD1 cannot be checked, as there is no DNA. This CDR3 spans 16 amino acids. Per germline, CDR1 SGHVS and CDR2 FNYEAQ. The CDR3 sequence: CASSLVVGVAPYGYTF.

The chain uses TRBV20-1 and TRBJ2-5; TCRdb's D call of TRBD2 is untestable without DNA. The germline CDR1 and CDR2 sequences are DFQATT and SNEGSKA (reference sequence). The CDR3 has 14 amino acids. The chain's CDR3 is CSAPRTPYQETQYF.

The V and J genes are TRBV19 and TRBJ1-2; TCRdb gives TRBD1 as the D gene, but with no DNA this cannot be confirmed. The CDR3 is 12 residues long. Germline V gene sequence: CDR1 LNHDA, CDR2 SQIVND (reference sequence). CDR3 sequence reads: CASSPWGQGYTF.

CDR3 in amino acids: CASSHRGKGQNYGYTF. The chain recombines TRBV3-1 with TRBJ1-2; TCRdb gives TRBD1 as the D gene, but with no DNA this cannot be confirmed. CDR1 is LGHDT, CDR2 YNNKEL, per germline (reference sequence). The CDR3 length is 16 residues.

The chain uses TRBV5-1 and TRBJ2-7; TCRdb's D gene call, TRBD1, goes unchecked for lack of DNA. CDR1 is SGHRS, CDR2 YFSETQ, per germline. This CDR3 is 16 amino acids long. Here the CDR3 reads CASGKGGYERFYEQYF.

This chain joins TRBV7-9 and TRBJ1-5. The CDR3 is made up of 17 amino acids. From germline, CDR1 is SEHNR and CDR2 FQNEAQ (reference sequence). The CDR3 loop reads CASEKAVDVNSNQPQHF.

The J gene is TRBJ2-7, the V gene TRBV27; absent DNA, TCRdb's TRBD1 call cannot be checked. The CDR3 has 15 residues. Germline CDR1 MNHEY, CDR2 SMNVEV (reference sequence). The chain's CDR3 is CASSRNRGSSYEQYF.

J is TRBJ2-4 and V is TRBV2; TCRdb proposes TRBD1, but this gene call is untestable without DNA. This CDR3 comprises 15 residues. Germline V gene data show CDR1 as SNHLY and CDR2 as FYNNEI. CDR3: CASSPPGFRENIQYF.

The rearrangement uses TRBV20-1 and TRBJ1-1; TCRdb's D call of TRBD1 is untestable without DNA. Germline V CDR1 and CDR2: DFQATT, SNEGSKA (reference sequence). The CDR3 runs 14 residues. The CDR3 region is CSARITGLGTEAFF.

This chain joins TRBV5-1 and TRBJ2-7; the D call of TRBD1 rests on TCRdb alone, since no DNA is present to check it. The CDR3 loop spans 11 amino acids. Germline values: CDR1 SGHRS, CDR2 YFSETQ. CDR3 residues: CASSFRGEQYF. The complete variable domain, with remaining parts taken from reference TRBV5-1 and TRBJ2-7, reads KAGVTQTPRYLIKTRGQQVTLSCSPISGHRSVSWYQQTPGQGLQFLFEYFSETQRNKGNFPGRFSGRQFSNSRSEMNVSTLELGDSALYLCASSFRGEQYFGPGTRLTVT.

This chain connects TRBV5-6 to TRBJ1-2; the TCRdb D gene call, TRBD1, has no DNA to confirm it. This CDR3 has 13 residues. The germline CDR1 and CDR2 sequences are SGHDT and YYEEEE. The CDR3 spells CASSLRDSNGYTF.

V is TRBV5-1 and J is TRBJ1-1; absent DNA, TCRdb's TRBD1 call cannot be checked. CDR1 SGHRS and CDR2 YFSETQ come from the germline V gene. This CDR3 is built from 13 residues. The CDR3 here is CASSDTGGTEAFF.